These 30 T cell receptor beta chains were sequenced from one sample in a study of Ad26.COV2.S vaccination and SARS-CoV-2 variants. Described treatment: around 19 received Ad26.COV2.S at low or high dose, single or two shots; 5 received placebo; per-sample allocation not given. Samples analyzed were those drawn on day 63 after the first vaccine or placebo injection. The protocol was immunoSEQ multiplex PCR, while the TCRdb copy is restricted to in-frame clones and leaves out a portion. The sample records hundreds of thousands of clones, 75% to 90% being singletons. Sequencing used peripheral blood, obtained in a trial of Ad26.COV2.S vaccine versus placebo. These receptor sequences come from a person between 18 and 65 years old who received the Ad26.COV2.S COVID-19 vaccine or a placebo.

This chain links TRBV7-8 with TRBJ1-4; a possible D gene is TRBD1 (5 bases). The CDR3 is made up of 15 amino acids. V lost 5 bases to trimming and J lost 6 bases, with 16 bases between them. Looked up from germline, CDR1 is SGHVS and CDR2 is FQNEAQ. This CDR3 is CASSPLQGWDEKLFF. DNA of the CDR3: TGTGCCAGCAGCCCCCTCCAGGGCTGGGATGAAAAACTGTTTTTT. Full variable domain (outside the CDR3, taken from reference TRBV7-8 and TRBJ1-4): GAGVSQSPRYKVAKRGQDVALRCDPISGHVSLFWYQQALGQGPEFLTYFQNEAQLDKSGLPSDRFFAERPEGSVSTLKIQRTQQEDSAVYLCASSPLQGWDEKLFFGSGTQLSVL.

This sequence joins TRBV6-2 or TRBV6-3 and TRBJ2-1; 8 positions match TRBD2. Germline CDR1 is MNHEY and CDR2 is SVGEGT. The CDR3 is 15 residues long. V gave up 6 bases and J gave up 3 bases; unmatched junction bases: 7. The CDR3 sequence is CASSRAGAFYNEQFF. The CDR3 bases are TGTGCCAGCAGCCGAGCGGGGGCTTTCTACAATGAGCAGTTCTTC.

J is TRBJ2-6 and V is TRBV10-3; D is possibly TRBD2 (6 bases). The CDR3 has 15 amino acids. Looked up from germline, CDR1 is ENHRY and CDR2 is SYGVKD. V lost 6 bases and J lost 1, with 10 bases in between. CDR3 DNA: TGTGCCATCAGCGGAGGGGAATCTGGGGCCAACGTCCTGACTTTC. It translates to CAISGGESGANVLTF.

This chain joins TRBV19 and TRBJ1-5; TRBD1 might be the D (6 bases). Trimming cost V 3 bases and J 0 bases, with 18 bases left between them. Germline V gene data show CDR1 as LNHDA and CDR2 as SQIVND (reference sequence). CDR3 length: 18 residues. The DNA of the CDR3 is TGTGCCAGTAGTATGAGAGTCGGGGACACAGTTAGCAATCAGCCCCAGCATTTT. Its translation is CASSMRVGDTVSNQPQHF.

This chain links TRBV5-4 with TRBJ2-3; the D gene is possibly TRBD2 (6 bases). Deletions cut 4 bases from V and 2 bases from J, with 14 bases between. Germline CDR1 is SGHNT and CDR2 is YYREEE (reference sequence). The CDR3 spans 15 residues. CDR3: CASSTGGGITDTQYF. The DNA of the CDR3 is TGTGCCAGCAGCACCGGTGGGGGGATCACAGATACGCAGTATTTT.

The J gene is TRBJ2-3, the V gene TRBV5-1, with a weak D call TRBD1 (6 bases). Trimming removed 1 base at V and 0 bases at J, with 15 bases between. The CDR3 is made up of 17 amino acids. CDR1 is SGHRS and CDR2 is YFSETQ in the germline V gene. Here the CDR3 DNA reads TGCGCCAGCAGCTTGTCGGACAGATCTATTAGCACAGATACGCAGTATTTT. Its protein product is CASSLSDRSISTDTQYF.

This clone appeared a few times. The chain uses TRBV5-4 and TRBJ2-7; 10 bases line up with TRBD1. This CDR3 comprises 14 residues. V shed 4 bases, J shed 6 bases, and the junction held 7 bases outside the gene matches. CDR1 is SGHNT and CDR2 is YYREEE in the germline V gene (reference sequence). In DNA form, the CDR3 reads TGTGCCAGCAGCCCAGGGACAGGGGCGGTCGAGCAGTACTTC. Encoded protein: CASSPGTGAVEQYF.

This clone was detected only a few times. The rearrangement links TRBV6-1 to TRBJ1-2; D gene ambiguous. The CDR3 length is 15 residues. The ends were cut back, 0 bases at V and 8 bases at J, with 16 bases in the middle. CDR1 MNHNS and CDR2 SASEGT come from the germline V gene. The CDR3, as DNA: TGTGCCAGCAGTGAAGCGTTTCTGCCCCCGGGGGGCTACACCTTC. Its translation: CASSEAFLPPGGYTF.

The chain uses TRBV3-1 (or the pseudogene TRBV3-2) and TRBJ2-7, with D perhaps TRBD2 (6 bases). Per germline, CDR1 LGHDT and CDR2 YNNKEL (reference sequence). This CDR3 has 11 amino acids. V gave up 3 bases and J gave up 6 bases, with 6 bases separating them. CDR3 residues: CASSQGGEQYF. CDR3 nucleotides: TGTGCCAGCAGCCAGGGAGGCGAGCAGTACTTC.

This chain connects TRBV7-2 to TRBJ1-3; 9 bases are a match to TRBD1. The V and J ends lost 4 bases and 4 bases, in that order; junction bases with no gene match: 5. The germline CDR1 and CDR2 sequences are SGHTA and FQGNSA. The CDR3 runs to 15 residues. CDR3 DNA sequence: TGTGCCAGCAGCTCAAAGGGACAGGGAGGAAACACCATATATTTT. Translated: CASSSKGQGGNTIYF. Using reference TRBV7-2 and TRBJ1-3 for the parts outside the CDR3, the full variable domain is GAGVSQSPSNKVTEKGKDVELRCDPISGHTALYWYRQSLGQGLEFLIYFQGNSAPDKSGLPSDRFSAERTGGSVSTLTIQRTQQEDSAVYLCASSSKGQGGNTIYFGEGSWLTVV.

The genes are TRBV27 and TRBJ2-1; TRBD2 is a possible D gene (7 bases). Germline CDR1 and CDR2: MNHEY and SMNVEV (reference sequence). This CDR3 is built from 15 residues. V gave up 2 bases and J gave up 4 bases, with 12 bases separating them. DNA for the CDR3: TGTGCCAGCAGTTTAGCGGGGGCAAGATACAATGAGCAGTTCTTC. Its translation: CASSLAGARYNEQFF.

The genes are TRBV6-2 or TRBV6-3 and TRBJ1-1, with D possibly matching TRBD1 (5 bases). From germline, CDR1 is MNHEY and CDR2 SVGEGT. Trimming removed 5 bases at V and 1 base at J, with 14 bases between. The CDR3 length is 15 residues. CDR3 protein: CASSDRGTGNTEAFF. The CDR3 DNA sequence: TGTGCCAGCAGTGATCGGGGGACGGGGAACACTGAAGCTTTCTTT.

V gene TRBV4-1 combines with J gene TRBJ1-2, with TRBD1 matching over 8 bases. The V gene's germline CDR1 is MGHRA and CDR2 YSYEKL. The CDR3 extends over 15 amino acids. V dropped 0 bases and J dropped 4; count of bases not matched to a gene: 4. The CDR3 nucleotides read TGCGCCAGCAGCCAAGATCTGGGGACAGGCTATGGCTACACCTTC. It specifies CASSQDLGTGYGYTF.

The chain couples TRBV29-1 to TRBJ2-6, with unresolved D. The V and J ends lost 6 bases and 4 bases respectively, with 16 bases between them. Germline assignment: CDR1 SQVTM and CDR2 ANQGSEA. CDR3 length: 15 amino acids. This CDR3 is CSVVVGLQGANVLTF. In DNA form, the CDR3 reads TGCAGCGTGGTCGTCGGATTACAAGGGGCCAACGTCCTGACTTTC.

For this clone: This sample includes further DNA sequences coding for the same CDR3. The V gene is TRBV6-5, the J gene TRBJ1-2; no definite D call. V lost 2 bases and J lost 2, with 6 bases in between. The CDR3 covers 13 residues. Germline CDR1 MNHEY, CDR2 SVGAGI. The CDR3 sequence: CASSYAGNYGYTF. For the CDR3, the DNA is TGTGCCAGCAGTTACGCCGGGAACTATGGCTACACCTTC.

The gene calls are TRBV10-3 and TRBJ2-6, with D uncertain. The CDR3 consists of 15 residues. Germline values: CDR1 ENHRY, CDR2 SYGVKD. Trimming pared 4 bases from V and 4 bases from J, leaving 11 bases between. This chain's CDR3 is CAISVPMPGANVLTF. The CDR3, as DNA: TGTGCCATCAGTGTGCCCATGCCCGGGGCCAACGTCCTGACTTTC.

The chain recombines TRBV14 with TRBJ1-2, with no clear D. With 0 bases removed from V and 4 bases from J, the gap between germline ends came to 9 bases. Germline CDR1 reads SGHDN; CDR2 reads FVKESK. This CDR3 contains 14 residues. Here the CDR3 reads CASSQDVATYGYTF. The CDR3 bases are TGTGCCAGCAGCCAAGATGTGGCTACCTATGGCTACACCTTC. Combining the CDR3 with reference TRBV14 and TRBJ1-2 gives the whole variable domain EAGVTQFPSHSVIEKGQTVTLRCDPISGHDNLYWYRRVMGKEIKFLLHFVKESKQDESGMPNNRFLAERTGGTYSTLKVQPAELEDSGVYFCASSQDVATYGYTFGSGTRLTVV.

This sequence joins TRBV6-1 and TRBJ1-2; 9 bases map to TRBD1. There are 14 residues in the CDR3. Trimming cost V 3 bases and J 4 bases; bases outside gene matches: 3. Germline-derived CDR1 and CDR2 are MNHNS and SASEGT. Written as DNA, the CDR3 is TGTGCCAGCAGTGAGACAGGGGGGATCTATGGCTACACCTTC. It codes for CASSETGGIYGYTF.

The chain joins TRBV7-2 to TRBJ2-1, with D hard to call. This CDR3 region has 13 residues. The germline V and J ends were trimmed by 5 bases and 5 bases, with 10 bases remaining between them. CDR1 and CDR2 (germline): SGHTA, FQGNSA. The CDR3 DNA is TGTGCCAGCAGCCCGTTCTACGACAATGAGCAGTTCTTC. As protein: CASSPFYDNEQFF.

This clone showed up just once. DNA of the CDR3: TGCGCCAGCAGCTTGGGGGGTCTCAGGGAGATCGGAGGGGCTGAAGCTTTCTTT. It encodes CASSLGGLREIGGAEAFF. This rearrangement joins TRBV5-1 to TRBJ1-1, with D perhaps matching TRBD1 (5 bases). The CDR3 runs to 18 residues. The germline V gene encodes CDR1 SGHRS and CDR2 YFSETQ. Trimming stripped 0 bases from V and 6 bases from J, with 24 bases between. Combining the CDR3 with reference TRBV5-1 and TRBJ1-1 gives the whole variable domain KAGVTQTPRYLIKTRGQQVTLSCSPISGHRSVSWYQQTPGQGLQFLFEYFSETQRNKGNFPGRFSGRQFSNSRSEMNVSTLELGDSALYLCASSLGGLREIGGAEAFFGQGTRLTVV.

The V and J genes are TRBV3-1 (or the pseudogene TRBV3-2) and TRBJ2-4; D uncertain. V lost 1 base to trimming and J lost 0 bases, with 7 bases between them. The CDR3 totals 15 residues. Germline CDR1 LGHDT, CDR2 YNNKEL (reference sequence). CDR3 in DNA: TGTGCCAGCAGCCAAGGGCCCCTAGCCAAAAACATTCAGTACTTC. It encodes CASSQGPLAKNIQYF.

The chain employs TRBV20-1 and TRBJ1-1, with TRBD1 identical over 9 bases. This CDR3 contains 11 residues. Germline V gene lookup returns CDR1 DFQATT and CDR2 SNEGSKA (reference sequence). Trimming took 4 bases from V and 8 from J; bases not matched to a gene: 2. The chain's CDR3 is CSATDRGEAFF. DNA for the CDR3: TGCAGTGCTACGGACAGGGGAGAAGCTTTCTTT.

The genes are TRBV28 and TRBJ1-2; D might be TRBD1 (5 bases). The V gene's germline CDR1 is MDHEN and CDR2 SYDVKM. Trimming removed 11 bases from V and 1 base from J, with 11 bases in between. This CDR3 spans 12 amino acids. The CDR3: CAVWGLNYGYTF. In nucleotides, the CDR3 is TGTGCCGTGTGGGGCCTTAACTATGGCTACACCTTC.

The chain employs TRBV28 and TRBJ1-1; D remains ambiguous. This CDR3 spans 12 amino acids. V dropped 6 bases and J dropped 0 bases, with 5 bases sitting between them. Germline loops: CDR1 MDHEN, CDR2 SYDVKM. The CDR3 sequence: CASRFMNTEAFF. The CDR3 DNA reads as TGTGCCAGCAGGTTCATGAACACTGAAGCTTTCTTT.

V gene TRBV5-1 combines with J gene TRBJ2-2, with TRBD1 matching 7 bases. This CDR3 spans 14 amino acids. The V and J ends lost 7 bases and 0 bases, in that order; junction bases with no gene match: 3. Germline V gives CDR1 SGHRS, CDR2 YFSETQ. CDR3 sequence: CASSGTANTGELFF. Written as DNA, the CDR3 is TGCGCCAGCTCCGGGACAGCGAACACCGGGGAGCTGTTTTTT.

The rearrangement joins TRBV10-3 to TRBJ2-5; tentative D call: TRBD2 (6 bases). Trimming removed 5 bases at V and 3 bases at J, with 10 bases between. Germline CDR1 is ENHRY and CDR2 is SYGVKD. The CDR3 loop spans 13 amino acids. The CDR3 region is CAISLGGEETQYF. In DNA, the CDR3 is TGTGCCATCAGTCTTGGCGGGGAAGAGACCCAGTACTTC.

V is TRBV18 and J is TRBJ1-6; no clear D. Germline V gene sequence: CDR1 KGHSH, CDR2 LQKENI. CDR3 length: 13 amino acids. The V gene lost 6 bases and the J gene lost 5 bases, with 8 bases spanning the gap. CDR3 sequence reads: CASSDGHNSPLHF. Written as DNA, the CDR3 is TGTGCCAGCTCGGACGGGCATAATTCACCCCTCCACTTT.

In DNA, the CDR3 is TGCGCCAGCAGCCAGACAGGGGCGACTAATGAAAAACTGTTTTTT. Protein sequence: CASSQTGATNEKLFF. This chain links TRBV4-1 with TRBJ1-4; 8 bases agree with TRBD1. The CDR3 has 15 residues. Germline values: CDR1 MGHRA, CDR2 YSYEKL. V lost 3 bases, J lost 2 bases, and 2 bases stayed unmatched.

CDR3 in DNA: TGCGCCAGCGGGGATCCAGGCTCTGGAAACACCATATATTTT. This sequence encodes CASGDPGSGNTIYF. This sequence joins TRBV5-1 and TRBJ1-3; D remains unclear. The CDR3 sequence is 14 residues long. Trimming took 7 bases from V and 0 from J, leaving 11 bases between them. CDR1 SGHRS and CDR2 YFSETQ come from the germline V gene. Complete variable domain (other parts from reference TRBV5-1 and TRBJ1-3): KAGVTQTPRYLIKTRGQQVTLSCSPISGHRSVSWYQQTPGQGLQFLFEYFSETQRNKGNFPGRFSGRQFSNSRSEMNVSTLELGDSALYLCASGDPGSGNTIYFGEGSWLTVV.

V gene TRBV4-3 combines with J gene TRBJ2-1; the match to TRBD2 covers 9 bases. With 0 bases clipped from V and 9 bases from J, the junction kept 12 bases outside the gene matches. Germline V gives CDR1 LGHNA, CDR2 YSLEER. There are 17 residues in the CDR3. CDR3 amino acids: CASSQDIVVAGAVEQFF. The CDR3 DNA sequence: TGCGCCAGCAGCCAAGATATAGTGGTAGCGGGAGCGGTTGAGCAGTTCTTC.